The rows below give T cell receptor beta chains drawn from one sample of a study of CD8 T cells in ankylosing spondylitis. TCRdb re-called the 5' RACE reads through MiXCR, storing one row per CDR3 protein. The table includes 150,000 to 200,000 distinct CDR3 sequences, around 19% detected once. Sequencing input: blood, either unsorted or a sorted T cell fraction (not recorded which). These receptor sequences come from a male donor with ankylosing spondylitis or in good health (not recorded which). Each CDR3 is given with its conserved first and last residue. Fields, in order: J gene, V gene, clone size, D gene, CDR3 protein, CDR3 DNA. A D gene is named only where the DNA matches it firmly. Clone size is given for some rows only: seen once, a few or many times, or a class if the clone is expanded.

j_call: TRBJ2-7; v_call: TRBV5-1; clone_size: many; d_call: -; cdr3_aa: CASSPFPPDQDSSYEQYF; cdr3_nt: TGCGCCAGCAGCCCTTTCCCTCCGGATCAGGACAGCTCCTACGAGCAGTACTTC
j_call: TRBJ2-5; v_call: TRBV3-1; clone_size: many; d_call: -; cdr3_aa: CASSQAESRGSSRETQYF; cdr3_nt: TGTGCCAGCAGCCAAGCTGAATCCCGAGGGAGCTCACGGGAGACCCAGTACTTC
j_call: TRBJ1-6; v_call: TRBV7-9; clone_size: few; d_call: -; cdr3_aa: CASSLGHGTLSPLHF; cdr3_nt: TGTGCCAGCAGCTTAGGGCACGGAACACTTTCACCCCTCCACTTT
j_call: TRBJ2-1; v_call: TRBV7-8; clone_size: -; d_call: -; cdr3_aa: CASSLAVHAYNEQFF; cdr3_nt: TGTGCCAGCAGCTTAGCGGTTCACGCCTACAATGAGCAGTTCTTC
j_call: TRBJ1-4; v_call: TRBV11-1; clone_size: many; d_call: -; cdr3_aa: CASSLAEAGKLFF; cdr3_nt: TGTGCCAGCAGCTTAGCGGAGGCCGGAAAACTGTTTTTT
j_call: TRBJ1-1; v_call: TRBV18; clone_size: -; d_call: -; cdr3_aa: CASSPSSNTEAFF; cdr3_nt: TGTGCCAGCTCACCAAGTAGTAACACTGAAGCTTTCTTT
j_call: TRBJ1-1; v_call: TRBV5-1; clone_size: -; d_call: -; cdr3_aa: CASQGSMNTEAFF; cdr3_nt: TGCGCCAGCCAGGGGTCAATGAACACTGAAGCTTTCTTT
j_call: TRBJ2-3; v_call: TRBV24-1; clone_size: few; d_call: -; cdr3_aa: CATSDLGLATDTQYF; cdr3_nt: TGTGCCACCAGTGACCTGGGACTGGCCACAGATACGCAGTATTTT
j_call: TRBJ2-2; v_call: TRBV10-3; clone_size: -; d_call: -; cdr3_aa: CAITPTVTGELFF; cdr3_nt: TGTGCCATCACCCCCACGGTCACCGGGGAGCTGTTTTTT
j_call: TRBJ2-1; v_call: TRBV5-1; clone_size: -; d_call: TRBD1; cdr3_aa: CASSLTGVEQFF; cdr3_nt: TGCGCCAGCAGCTTGACAGGGGTTGAGCAGTTCTTC
j_call: TRBJ2-1; v_call: TRBV5-4; clone_size: many; d_call: TRBD2; cdr3_aa: CASSLDGRSYNEQFF; cdr3_nt: TGTGCCAGCAGCTTGGACGGGAGGTCCTACAATGAGCAGTTCTTC
j_call: TRBJ1-1; v_call: TRBV28; clone_size: -; d_call: -; cdr3_aa: CASSTTGYNTEAFF; cdr3_nt: TGTGCCAGCAGTACAACAGGGTACAACACTGAAGCTTTCTTT
j_call: TRBJ2-1; v_call: TRBV6-4; clone_size: many; d_call: TRBD2; cdr3_aa: CASSQGTSGYNEQFF; cdr3_nt: TGTGCCAGCAGCCAAGGGACTAGCGGTTACAATGAGCAGTTCTTC
j_call: TRBJ2-2; v_call: TRBV30; clone_size: few; d_call: -; cdr3_aa: CAWSSPGLFF; cdr3_nt: TGTGCCTGGAGTTCCCCTGGGCTGTTTTTT
j_call: TRBJ2-7; v_call: TRBV29-1; clone_size: few; d_call: -; cdr3_aa: CSVESGGAEQYF; cdr3_nt: TGCAGCGTTGAATCGGGGGGCGCCGAGCAGTACTTC
j_call: TRBJ2-2; v_call: TRBV5-1; clone_size: -; d_call: -; cdr3_aa: CASSSQGLGGELFF; cdr3_nt: TGCGCCAGCAGCTCCCAGGGTCTCGGCGGGGAGCTGTTTTTT
j_call: TRBJ2-7; v_call: TRBV12-3/TRBV12-4; clone_size: many; d_call: -; cdr3_aa: CASSPVRRQPYEQYF; cdr3_nt: TGTGCCAGCAGTCCCGTCCGGCGGCAGCCCTACGAGCAGTACTTC
j_call: TRBJ2-2; v_call: TRBV28; clone_size: many; d_call: -; cdr3_aa: CASSLLTGLTGELFF; cdr3_nt: TGTGCCAGCAGTTTACTAACGGGTCTCACCGGGGAGCTGTTTTTT
j_call: TRBJ1-1; v_call: TRBV27; clone_size: -; d_call: -; cdr3_aa: CASSSGRNEAFF; cdr3_nt: TGTGCCAGCAGTTCTGGCCGGAATGAAGCTTTCTTT
j_call: TRBJ2-1; v_call: TRBV3-1; clone_size: many; d_call: TRBD2; cdr3_aa: CASSTLAGGRYNEQFF; cdr3_nt: TGTGCCAGCAGCACTCTAGCGGGGGGACGGTACAATGAGCAGTTCTTC
j_call: TRBJ2-2; v_call: TRBV20-1; clone_size: many; d_call: -; cdr3_aa: CSARVPGDTGELFF; cdr3_nt: TGCAGTGCTAGAGTCCCAGGGGACACCGGGGAGCTGTTTTTT
j_call: TRBJ2-7; v_call: TRBV5-4; clone_size: -; d_call: TRBD2; cdr3_aa: CASSWGTSGNSYEQYF; cdr3_nt: TGTGCCAGCAGCTGGGGGACTAGCGGGAACTCCTACGAGCAGTACTTC
j_call: TRBJ2-1; v_call: TRBV7-6; clone_size: -; d_call: TRBD2; cdr3_aa: CASSLTSVPFHEQFF; cdr3_nt: TGTGCCAGCAGCCTGACTAGCGTCCCTTTCCATGAGCAGTTCTTC
j_call: TRBJ2-7; v_call: TRBV12-3/TRBV12-4; clone_size: many; d_call: TRBD2; cdr3_aa: CASSWGGLFYEQYF; cdr3_nt: TGTGCCAGCAGTTGGGGGGGACTTTTCTACGAGCAGTACTTC
j_call: TRBJ2-1; v_call: TRBV2; clone_size: -; d_call: TRBD2; cdr3_aa: CASRGTSGHNEQFF; cdr3_nt: TGTGCCAGCAGGGGGACTAGCGGTCACAATGAGCAGTTCTTC
j_call: TRBJ2-2; v_call: TRBV20-1; clone_size: once; d_call: TRBD1; cdr3_aa: CSASHRDSSRLFF; cdr3_nt: TGCAGTGCTAGTCACCGGGACAGCTCGAGATTGTTTTTT
j_call: TRBJ1-2; v_call: TRBV15; clone_size: many; d_call: -; cdr3_aa: CATSSLFGWGSDGYTF; cdr3_nt: TGTGCCACCAGCAGCCTTTTTGGTTGGGGGTCTGATGGCTACACCTTC
j_call: TRBJ2-2; v_call: TRBV5-1; clone_size: few; d_call: TRBD2; cdr3_aa: CASSENPSGRHTGELFF; cdr3_nt: TGCGCCAGCAGCGAAAATCCAAGCGGGAGACACACCGGGGAGCTGTTTTTT
j_call: TRBJ1-5; v_call: TRBV30; clone_size: few; d_call: -; cdr3_aa: CAWSVRDSGYSWQPQHF; cdr3_nt: TGTGCCTGGAGTGTACGTGACAGTGGCTATTCCTGGCAGCCCCAGCATTTT
j_call: TRBJ2-5; v_call: TRBV5-1; clone_size: many; d_call: TRBD2; cdr3_aa: CASSSTSGTYQETQYF; cdr3_nt: TGCGCCAGCAGCTCGACTAGCGGGACGTACCAAGAGACCCAGTACTTC
j_call: TRBJ2-2; v_call: TRBV5-1; clone_size: many; d_call: TRBD2; cdr3_aa: CASSLVLAGSGELFF; cdr3_nt: TGCGCCAGCAGCTTGGTACTAGCGGGCTCCGGGGAGCTGTTTTTT
j_call: TRBJ2-5; v_call: TRBV7-9; clone_size: few; d_call: TRBD2; cdr3_aa: CASSSGLAGGGETQYF; cdr3_nt: TGTGCCAGCAGCAGTGGACTAGCGGGAGGAGGCGAGACCCAGTACTTC
j_call: TRBJ1-3; v_call: TRBV20-1; clone_size: few; d_call: -; cdr3_aa: CSARGASGNTIYF; cdr3_nt: TGCAGTGCTAGAGGAGCTTCTGGAAACACCATATATTTT
j_call: TRBJ2-4; v_call: TRBV4-1; clone_size: once; d_call: -; cdr3_aa: CASSQEGERNIQYF; cdr3_nt: TGCGCCAGCAGCCAAGAAGGCGAACGGAACATTCAGTACTTC
j_call: TRBJ2-7; v_call: TRBV28; clone_size: -; d_call: -; cdr3_aa: CASSSTSGWIGQESSEQYF; cdr3_nt: TGTGCCAGCAGTTCCACTTCTGGGTGGATAGGCCAAGAAAGTTCCGAGCAGTACTTC
j_call: TRBJ2-1; v_call: TRBV14; clone_size: many; d_call: -; cdr3_aa: CASRAFRDEQFF; cdr3_nt: TGTGCCAGCAGGGCCTTTCGGGATGAGCAGTTCTTC
j_call: TRBJ2-1; v_call: TRBV5-5; clone_size: few; d_call: -; cdr3_aa: CASSPVVSKSSYNEQFF; cdr3_nt: TGTGCCAGCAGCCCGGTGGTTTCGAAGAGCTCCTACAATGAGCAGTTCTTC